The TCR beta chain under discussion was sequenced for a study of T cell responses to AZD1222 COVID-19 vaccine (dated by TCRdb to 2020 to 2023). In the study overall: TCR sequencing covered more than 230 trial participants: about 210 given two doses of AZD1222 and approximately 26 given two doses of MenACWY control vaccine. Trial participants were enrolled by age into subgroups of 18-55, 56-69 and 70-plus years, and 148, 28 and 57 TCR-sequenced participants, respectively, were included in these subgroups. General conclusions and limits of the study: Most participants were white British and females outnumbered males, and the authors suggested that clonal diversity may have been underestimated. In the small 56-69-year group, the increase in depth fell short of significance, most likely because of low power. Because no samples from the day 14 peak response were available, repertoires could be characterized only after the peak T cell response. Reportedly, almost half of the unique spike-specific TCRs recognized epitopes lying outside the regions that are mutated in the B.1.351 and B.1.1.7 variants. Conclusions about previously exposed vaccinees were limited because only six or seven AZD1222 recipients were SARS-CoV-2 seropositive at baseline. Spike-specific TCR breadth and depth rose significantly after two AZD1222 doses compared with day 0 and with MenACWY recipients. The vaccine-associated CD4 TCRs covered the entire spike protein, and the dominant responses fell in regions 160-218 and 743-854.

In the paper's terms, the time point label means: about 28 days (+/-7) after the second vaccine dose. AZD1222 recipients given second doses at about 4 weeks or at about 12 weeks were pooled, since spike-specific TCR depth and breadth were not found to differ between the two schedules. Vaccinee samples came from UK trials COV001 and COV002, including a single-blind randomized controlled phase 2/3 trial of AZD1222 (ChAdOx1 nCoV-19) in healthy adults. For TCRbeta chain sequencing, PBMC samples from trial participants were taken at day 0 and at day 28 after the second dose. V was cut back by 1 base and J by 8 bases, leaving a gap of 15 bases between them. The CDR3 holds 15 amino acids from the cysteine to the phenylalanine. Only the CDR3 DNA stays, 45 bases, in frame from base 1. CDR1 and CDR2 were assigned from the germline V gene as SGHTS and YDEGEE. Turning to this clone: The specificity of this receptor is unknown. The input lacks base qualities; no much larger clone sits a single base away.

The CDR3 regions of human TCRbeta chains were subjected to immunosequencing. Per the authors' processing: Repertoire TCRs were checked for matches against a reference library of SARS-CoV-2-specific TCRs that had been generated using the MIRA antigen-specificity platform. Breadth was defined as the fraction of unique TCRs that were SARS-CoV-2-associated. Depth was defined as the fraction of total T cells that were SARS-CoV-2-associated. Using the MIRA data, every spike-specific TCR was mapped to the spike region that the TCR reacted to and assigned to either a CD4 or a CD8 class. Log10-transformed breadth and depth values were compared by one-way ANOVA with Sidak's multiple comparisons tests. The table was pulled from immuneACCESS by TCRdb, which kept in-frame rearrangements only. Such tables lose some clones; where checked, under half of the loss comes from unresolved V genes, and the rest has no known cause. From that table come the V and J calls and clone size; the DNA was used to work out D and trimming. Counted in this sample were 180,000 or so clones; approximately 90% of them appeared once. The ten biggest clones cover around 1.6% of the sample.

The receptor's source is an adult who received the AZD1222 COVID-19 vaccine. In this chain, TRBV5-8 is recombined with TRBJ1-4; a tentative D call is TRBD1 (5 bases match). The material was peripheral blood, obtained 28 days after the second AZD1222 dose. This receptor has the CDR3 CASSLLGLNPEKLFF. The bases read TGTGCCAGCAGCTTGTTGGGACTGAACCCAGAAAAACTGTTTTTT. The CDR3, completed at both ends by the reference TRBV5-8 and TRBJ1-4 genes, gives the full variable domain EAGVTQSPTHLIKTRGQQATLRCSPISGHTSVYWYQQALGLGLQFLLWYDEGEERNRGNFPPRFSGRQFPNYSSELNVNALELEDSALYLCASSLLGLNPEKLFFGSGTQLSVL.